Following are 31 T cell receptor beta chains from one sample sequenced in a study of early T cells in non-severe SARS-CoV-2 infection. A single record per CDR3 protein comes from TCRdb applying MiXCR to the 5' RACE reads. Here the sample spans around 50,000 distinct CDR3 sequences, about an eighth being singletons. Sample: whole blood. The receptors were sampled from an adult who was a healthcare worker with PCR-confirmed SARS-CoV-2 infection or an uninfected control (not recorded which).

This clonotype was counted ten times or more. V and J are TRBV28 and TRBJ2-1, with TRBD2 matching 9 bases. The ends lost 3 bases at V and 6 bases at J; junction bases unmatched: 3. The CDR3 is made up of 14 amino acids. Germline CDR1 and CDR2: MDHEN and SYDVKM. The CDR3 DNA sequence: TGTGCCAGCAGTTTGCCTAGCGGGGTCAATGAGCAGTTCTTC. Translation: CASSLPSGVNEQFF.

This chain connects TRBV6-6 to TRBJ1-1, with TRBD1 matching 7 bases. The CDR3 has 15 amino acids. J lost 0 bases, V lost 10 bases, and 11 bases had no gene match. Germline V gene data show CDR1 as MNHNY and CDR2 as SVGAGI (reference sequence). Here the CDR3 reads CATHQTGVMNTEAFF. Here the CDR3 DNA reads TGTGCCACCCACCAAACAGGGGTGATGAACACTGAAGCTTTCTTT.

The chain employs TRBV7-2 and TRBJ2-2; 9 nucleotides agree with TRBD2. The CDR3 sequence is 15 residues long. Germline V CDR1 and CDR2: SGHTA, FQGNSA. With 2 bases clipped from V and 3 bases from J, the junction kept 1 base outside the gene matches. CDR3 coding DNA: TGTGCCAGCAGCTTACTAGCGGGATACACCGGGGAGCTGTTTTTT. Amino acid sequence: CASSLLAGYTGELFF.

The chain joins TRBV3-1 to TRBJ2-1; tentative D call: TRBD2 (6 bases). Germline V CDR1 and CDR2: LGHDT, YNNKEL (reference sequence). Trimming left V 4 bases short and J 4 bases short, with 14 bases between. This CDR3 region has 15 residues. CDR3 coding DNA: TGTGCCAGCAGCCCTCGTGGGACTCCTTACAATGAGCAGTTCTTC. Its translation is CASSPRGTPYNEQFF.

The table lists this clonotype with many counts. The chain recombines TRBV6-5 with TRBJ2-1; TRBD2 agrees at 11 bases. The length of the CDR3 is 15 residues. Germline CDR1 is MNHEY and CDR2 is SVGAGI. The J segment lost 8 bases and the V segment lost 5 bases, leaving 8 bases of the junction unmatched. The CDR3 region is CASSPLAGGPDEQFF. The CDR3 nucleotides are TGTGCCAGCAGTCCTTTAGCGGGAGGGCCTGATGAGCAGTTCTTC.

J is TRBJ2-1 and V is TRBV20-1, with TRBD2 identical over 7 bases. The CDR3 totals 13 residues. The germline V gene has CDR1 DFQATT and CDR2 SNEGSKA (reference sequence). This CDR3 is CSLEAGDYNEQFF. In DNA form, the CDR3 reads TGCAGCCTCGAGGCGGGAGATTACAATGAGCAGTTCTTC.

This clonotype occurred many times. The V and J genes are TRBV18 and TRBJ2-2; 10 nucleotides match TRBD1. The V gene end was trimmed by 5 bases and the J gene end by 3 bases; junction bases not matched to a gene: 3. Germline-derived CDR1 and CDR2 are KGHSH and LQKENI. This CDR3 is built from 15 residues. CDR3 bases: TGTGCCAGCTCATCCGGGACAGGGGACACCGGGGAGCTGTTTTTT. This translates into CASSSGTGDTGELFF.

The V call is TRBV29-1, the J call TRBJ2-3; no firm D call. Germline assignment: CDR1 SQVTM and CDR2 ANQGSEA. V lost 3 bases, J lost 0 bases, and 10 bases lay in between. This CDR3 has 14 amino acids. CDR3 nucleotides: TGCAGCGTTGATAATGGCGTAAGCACAGATACGCAGTATTTT. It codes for CSVDNGVSTDTQYF.

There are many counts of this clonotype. The CDR3 nucleotides are TGTGCCAGTAGTATAACGAGGGGGAGTGAAAAACTGTTTTTT. Translating it yields CASSITRGSEKLFF. The chain is built from TRBV19 and TRBJ1-4; maybe TRBD1 (6 bases). Germline V gives CDR1 LNHDA, CDR2 SQIVND (reference sequence). The CDR3 extends over 14 amino acids. V was pared by 2 bases and J by 7 bases, with 11 bases between.

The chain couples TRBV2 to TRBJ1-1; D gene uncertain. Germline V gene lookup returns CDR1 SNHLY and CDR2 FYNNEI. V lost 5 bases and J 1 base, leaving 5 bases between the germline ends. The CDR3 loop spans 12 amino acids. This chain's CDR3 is CASSPWNTEAFF. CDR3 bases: TGTGCCAGCAGTCCCTGGAACACTGAAGCTTTCTTT.

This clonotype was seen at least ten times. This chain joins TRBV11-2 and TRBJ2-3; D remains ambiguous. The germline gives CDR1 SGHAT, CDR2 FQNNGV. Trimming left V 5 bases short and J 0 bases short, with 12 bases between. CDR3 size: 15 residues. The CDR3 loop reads CASSPRQASTDTQYF. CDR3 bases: TGTGCCAGCAGCCCCCGCCAAGCTAGCACAGATACGCAGTATTTT.

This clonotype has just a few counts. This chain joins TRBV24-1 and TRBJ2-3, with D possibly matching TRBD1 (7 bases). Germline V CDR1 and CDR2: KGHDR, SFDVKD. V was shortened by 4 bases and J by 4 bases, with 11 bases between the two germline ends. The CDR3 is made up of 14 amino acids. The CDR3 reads CATSDARGADTQYF. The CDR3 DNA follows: TGTGCCACCAGTGACGCCAGGGGGGCAGATACGCAGTATTTT.

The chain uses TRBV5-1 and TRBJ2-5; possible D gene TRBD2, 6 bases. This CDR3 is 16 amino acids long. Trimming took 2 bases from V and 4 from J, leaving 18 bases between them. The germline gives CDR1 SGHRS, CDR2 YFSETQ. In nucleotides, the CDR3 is TGCGCCAGCAGCTTCCTGCCCCTACTAGCTACAGAGACCCAGTACTTC. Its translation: CASSFLPLLATETQYF.

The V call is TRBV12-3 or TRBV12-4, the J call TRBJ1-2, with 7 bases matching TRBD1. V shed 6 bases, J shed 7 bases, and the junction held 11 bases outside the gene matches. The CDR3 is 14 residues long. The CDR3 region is CASRLADRASGYTF. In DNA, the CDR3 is TGTGCCAGCAGGCTAGCTGACAGGGCGTCTGGCTACACCTTC.

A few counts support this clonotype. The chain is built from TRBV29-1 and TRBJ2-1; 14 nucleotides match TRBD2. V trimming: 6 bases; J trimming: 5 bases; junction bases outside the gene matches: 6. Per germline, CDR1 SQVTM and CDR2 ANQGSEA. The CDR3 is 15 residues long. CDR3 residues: CSVKGTSGRDNEQFF. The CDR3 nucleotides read TGCAGCGTCAAAGGGACTAGCGGGAGAGACAATGAGCAGTTCTTC.

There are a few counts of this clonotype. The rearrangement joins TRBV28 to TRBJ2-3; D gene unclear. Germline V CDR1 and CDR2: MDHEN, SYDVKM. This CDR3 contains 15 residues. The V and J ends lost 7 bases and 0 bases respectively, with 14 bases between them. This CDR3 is CASTLGDLSTDTQYF. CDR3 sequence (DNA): TGTGCCAGCACCTTAGGTGACCTTAGCACAGATACGCAGTATTTT.

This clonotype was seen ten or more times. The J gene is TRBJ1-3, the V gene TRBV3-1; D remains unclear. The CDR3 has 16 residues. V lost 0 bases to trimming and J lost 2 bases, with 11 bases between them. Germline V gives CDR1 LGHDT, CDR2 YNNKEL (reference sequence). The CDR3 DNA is TGTGCCAGCAGCCAAGATTCGTTTATGACTGGAAACACCATATATTTT. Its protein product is CASSQDSFMTGNTIYF. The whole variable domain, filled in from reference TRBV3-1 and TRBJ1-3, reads DTAVSQTPKYLVTQMGNDKSIKCEQNLGHDTMYWYKQDSKKFLKIMFSYNNKELIINETVPNRFSPKSPDKAHLNLHINSLELGDSAVYFCASSQDSFMTGNTIYFGEGSWLTVV.

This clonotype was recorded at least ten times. This chain's CDR3 is CSASGRVHNEQFF. Written as DNA, the CDR3 is TGCAGTGCTAGCGGGAGGGTCCACAATGAGCAGTTCTTC. The rearrangement joins TRBV20-1 to TRBJ2-1; 8 positions match TRBD2. V lost 3 bases and J lost 5; bases outside the gene matches: 3. CDR1 is DFQATT, CDR2 SNEGSKA, per germline (reference sequence). The CDR3 has 13 amino acids.

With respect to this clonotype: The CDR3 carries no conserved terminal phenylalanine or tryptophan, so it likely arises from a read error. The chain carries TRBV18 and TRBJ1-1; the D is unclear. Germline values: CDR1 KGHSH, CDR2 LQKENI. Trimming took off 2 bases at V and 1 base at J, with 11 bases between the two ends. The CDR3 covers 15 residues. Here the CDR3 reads CASSPRKGSNTEAFL. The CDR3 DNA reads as TGTGCCAGCTCACCAAGGAAAGGGTCGAACACTGAAGCTTTCTTG.

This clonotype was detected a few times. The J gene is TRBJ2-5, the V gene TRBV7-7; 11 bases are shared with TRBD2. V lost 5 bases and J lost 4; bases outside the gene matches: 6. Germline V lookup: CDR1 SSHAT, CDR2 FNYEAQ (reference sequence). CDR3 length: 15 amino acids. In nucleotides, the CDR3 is TGTGCCAGCAGCCCTGGGACTAGCGGAGGAGAGACCCAGTACTTC. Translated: CASSPGTSGGETQYF.

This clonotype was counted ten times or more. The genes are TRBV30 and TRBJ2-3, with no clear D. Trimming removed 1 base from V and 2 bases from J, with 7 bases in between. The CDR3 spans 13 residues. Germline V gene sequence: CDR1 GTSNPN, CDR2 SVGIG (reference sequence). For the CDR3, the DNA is TGTGCCTGGAGTGGGGGTATCACAGATACGCAGTATTTT. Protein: CAWSGGITDTQYF.

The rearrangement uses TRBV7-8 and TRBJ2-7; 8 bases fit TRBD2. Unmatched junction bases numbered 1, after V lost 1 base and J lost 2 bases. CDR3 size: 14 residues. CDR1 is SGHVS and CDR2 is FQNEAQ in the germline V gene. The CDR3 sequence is CASSLGAGAYEQYF. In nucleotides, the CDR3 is TGTGCCAGCAGCTTAGGAGCGGGAGCCTACGAGCAGTACTTC.

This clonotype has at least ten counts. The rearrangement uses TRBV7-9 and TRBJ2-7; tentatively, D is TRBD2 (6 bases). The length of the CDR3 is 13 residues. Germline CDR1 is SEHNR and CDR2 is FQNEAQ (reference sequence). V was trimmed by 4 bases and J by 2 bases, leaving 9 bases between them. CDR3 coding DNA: TGTGCCAGCAGCTCCGGGAGAGCCTACGAGCAGTACTTC. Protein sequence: CASSSGRAYEQYF.

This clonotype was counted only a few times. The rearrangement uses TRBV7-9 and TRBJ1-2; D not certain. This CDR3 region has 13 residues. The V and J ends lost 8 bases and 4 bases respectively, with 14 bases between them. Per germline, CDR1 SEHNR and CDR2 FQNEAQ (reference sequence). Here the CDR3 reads CASLKSRGYGYTF. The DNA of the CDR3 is TGTGCCAGCCTAAAAAGTAGAGGCTATGGCTACACCTTC. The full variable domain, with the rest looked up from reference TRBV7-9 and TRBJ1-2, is DTGVSQNPRHKITKRGQNVTFRCDPISEHNRLYWYRQTLGQGPEFLTYFQNEAQLEKSRLLSDRFSAERPKGSFSTLEIQRTEQGDSAMYLCASLKSRGYGYTFGSGTRLTVV.

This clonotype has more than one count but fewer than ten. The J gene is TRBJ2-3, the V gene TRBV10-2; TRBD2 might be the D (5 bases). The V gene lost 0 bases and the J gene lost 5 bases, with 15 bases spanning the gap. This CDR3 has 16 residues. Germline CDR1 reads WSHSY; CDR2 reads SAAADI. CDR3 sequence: CASSESAGPPGDTQYF. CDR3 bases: TGCGCCAGCAGTGAGTCTGCGGGTCCCCCAGGAGATACGCAGTATTTT.

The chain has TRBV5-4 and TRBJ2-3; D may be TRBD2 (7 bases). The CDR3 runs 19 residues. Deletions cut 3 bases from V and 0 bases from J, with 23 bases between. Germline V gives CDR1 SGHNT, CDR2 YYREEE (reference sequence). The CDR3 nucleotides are TGTGCCAGCAGCTCGCCCCCGGGGGGCGGAATTCCTAGCACAGATACGCAGTATTTT. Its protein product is CASSSPPGGGIPSTDTQYF.

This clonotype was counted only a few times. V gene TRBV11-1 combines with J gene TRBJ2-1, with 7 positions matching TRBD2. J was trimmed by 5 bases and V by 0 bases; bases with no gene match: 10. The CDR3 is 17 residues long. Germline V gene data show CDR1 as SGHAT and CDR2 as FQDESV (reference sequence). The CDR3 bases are TGTGCCAGCAGCTTAGCGAGGAACACGGGAGGAAACAATGAGCAGTTCTTC. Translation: CASSLARNTGGNNEQFF. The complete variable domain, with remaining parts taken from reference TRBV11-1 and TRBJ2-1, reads EAEVAQSPRYKITEKSQAVAFWCDPISGHATLYWYRQILGQGPELLVQFQDESVVDDSQLPKDRFSAERLKGVDSTLKIQPAELGDSAMYLCASSLARNTGGNNEQFFGPGTRLTVL.

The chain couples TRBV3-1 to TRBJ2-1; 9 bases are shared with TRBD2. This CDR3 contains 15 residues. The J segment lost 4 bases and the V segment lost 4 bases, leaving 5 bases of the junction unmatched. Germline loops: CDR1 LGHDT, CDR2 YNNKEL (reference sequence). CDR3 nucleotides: TGTGCCAGCAGCCCTACAGCGGGGGGATACAATGAGCAGTTCTTC. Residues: CASSPTAGGYNEQFF.

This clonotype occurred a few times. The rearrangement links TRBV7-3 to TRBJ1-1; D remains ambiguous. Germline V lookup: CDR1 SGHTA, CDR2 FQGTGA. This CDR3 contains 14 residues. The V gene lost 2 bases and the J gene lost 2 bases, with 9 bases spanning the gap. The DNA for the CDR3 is TGTGCCAGCAGCTTAGTGGGCCCTAACACTGAAGCTTTCTTT. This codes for CASSLVGPNTEAFF.

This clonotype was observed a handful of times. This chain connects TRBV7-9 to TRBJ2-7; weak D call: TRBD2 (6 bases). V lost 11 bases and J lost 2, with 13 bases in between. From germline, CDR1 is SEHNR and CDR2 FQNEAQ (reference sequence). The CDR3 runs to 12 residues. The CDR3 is CAYWRGPYEQYF. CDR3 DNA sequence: TGTGCCTACTGGCGGGGCCCCTACGAGCAGTACTTC.

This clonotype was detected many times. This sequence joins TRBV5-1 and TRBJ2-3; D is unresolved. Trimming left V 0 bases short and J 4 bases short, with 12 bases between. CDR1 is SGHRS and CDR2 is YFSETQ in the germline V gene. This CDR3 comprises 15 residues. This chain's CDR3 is CASSLDGRPADTQYF. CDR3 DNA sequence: TGCGCCAGCAGCTTGGATGGCCGGCCAGCAGATACGCAGTATTTT.